The 15 T cell receptor beta chains below all came from one sample that was sequenced in a study of PD-L1 blockade in urothelial cancer. Here immunoSEQ multiplex PCR was the method, and the copy in TCRdb shows in-frame clones only, minus some. Of about 43,000 clones in the sample, approximately 90% are singletons; the top ten hold over 12%. The sample was PBMCs, taken around atezolizumab (anti-PD-L1) treatment. The receptors originated from a woman aged 55-70 years with urothelial cancer.

This chain joins TRBV5-1 and TRBJ2-1; maybe TRBD1 (6 bases). The CDR3 runs 13 residues. From germline, CDR1 is SGHRS and CDR2 YFSETQ. V lost 4 bases and J 6 bases, leaving 11 bases between the germline ends. The CDR3 region has the DNA TGCGCCAGCAGCACTGGGACACCCAATGAGCAGTTCTTC. Residues: CASSTGTPNEQFF.

This clone was counted only a few times. The rearrangement links TRBV19 to TRBJ2-2, with 8 nucleotides matching TRBD2. The ends lost 0 bases at V and 4 bases at J; junction bases unmatched: 10. Germline V lookup: CDR1 LNHDA, CDR2 SQIVND (reference sequence). This CDR3 spans 18 amino acids. The DNA of the CDR3 is TGTGCCAGTAGTATAGATAGGCTAGCGGGCACTTTCACCGGGGAGCTGTTTTTT. This gives the protein CASSIDRLAGTFTGELFF.

This chain connects TRBV5-1 to TRBJ2-5; D uncertain. There are 11 residues in the CDR3. V was clipped by 0 bases and J by 5 bases, with 2 bases between them. Germline V CDR1 and CDR2: SGHRS, YFSETQ. The CDR3: CASSLAETQYF. The DNA for the CDR3 is TGCGCCAGCAGCTTGGCGGAGACCCAGTACTTC.

The rearrangement uses TRBV27 and TRBJ2-3, with TRBD2 matching over 11 bases. The CDR3 extends over 16 amino acids. J lost 9 bases, V lost 0 bases, and 8 bases had no gene match. Germline CDR1 reads MNHEY; CDR2 reads SMNVEV (reference sequence). Written as DNA, the CDR3 is TGTGCCAGCAGTTTATCGCTAGCGGGAGGACCGACGACGCAGTATTTT. This encodes CASSLSLAGGPTTQYF.

This rearrangement joins TRBV5-1 to TRBJ1-2; possible D gene TRBD1, 5 bases. The CDR3 loop spans 14 amino acids. V was cut by 0 bases and J by 2 bases, with 8 bases left in between. Germline-derived CDR1 and CDR2 are SGHRS and YFSETQ. In DNA, the CDR3 is TGCGCCAGCAGCTTGGGGGACTCAAACTATGGCTACACCTTC. The encoded protein is CASSLGDSNYGYTF.

The chain uses TRBV7-2 and TRBJ2-3; a possible D gene is TRBD1 (6 bases). This CDR3 comprises 14 residues. Deletions cut 5 bases from V and 5 bases from J, with 14 bases between. The V gene's germline CDR1 is SGHTA and CDR2 FQGNSA. CDR3 residues: CASSLDRWEDTQYF. The DNA for the CDR3 is TGTGCCAGCAGCCTCGACAGGTGGGAAGATACGCAGTATTTT.

The chain has TRBV10-1 and TRBJ2-7; D ambiguous. The V and J ends lost 0 bases and 1 base respectively, with 7 bases between them. The CDR3 sequence is 14 residues long. Germline CDR1 and CDR2: WNHNN and SYGVQD (reference sequence). DNA for the CDR3: TGCGCCAGCAGTGAGTCTCCCTATTCCTACGAGCAGTACTTC. Its translation: CASSESPYSYEQYF.

This chain uses TRBV9 with TRBJ2-1, with D perhaps TRBD2 (5 bases). V shed 4 bases and J shed 2 bases, with 16 bases lying between them. Germline V gene sequence: CDR1 SGDLS, CDR2 YYNGEE. This CDR3 contains 16 residues. As DNA, the CDR3 is TGTGCCAGCAGCCCTATTGGAGGAGCCCCCTACAATGAGCAGTTCTTC. It translates to CASSPIGGAPYNEQFF.

V gene TRBV2 combines with J gene TRBJ2-7; D is perhaps TRBD2 (9 bases). The CDR3 is 21 amino acids. The germline CDR1 and CDR2 sequences are SNHLY and FYNNEI. Trimming removed 4 bases at V and 5 bases at J, with 36 bases between. The CDR3 bases are TGTGCCAGCAGTGGTCGGACAGGGAAGACTAGGACTAGCGTCGAGGACAACGAGCAGTACTTC. It is translated as CASSGRTGKTRTSVEDNEQYF.

The J gene is TRBJ1-6, the V gene TRBV7-9; TRBD1 matches at 7 bases. The CDR3 has 17 amino acids. Germline loops: CDR1 SEHNR, CDR2 FQNEAQ (reference sequence). J lost 3 bases, V lost 3 bases, and 8 bases had no gene match. Written as DNA, the CDR3 is TGTGCCAGCAGCTTGGGATCGGGACAGTACTATAATTCACCCCTCCACTTT. It translates to CASSLGSGQYYNSPLHF.

This clone was counted a few times. V gene TRBV10-3 combines with J gene TRBJ2-2; 9 nucleotides agree with TRBD2. This CDR3 spans 13 amino acids. Germline CDR1 and CDR2: ENHRY and SYGVKD. The junction had 4 bases not matched to a gene; V was cut back by 6 bases and J by 8 bases. The CDR3 region is CAIRLAGAGELFF. The CDR3 nucleotides are TGTGCCATCAGATTAGCGGGAGCTGGGGAGCTGTTTTTT.

V is TRBV18 and J is TRBJ2-7; 10 bases agree with TRBD1. CDR3 size: 15 residues. CDR1 KGHSH and CDR2 LQKENI come from the germline V gene. The J segment lost 4 bases and the V segment lost 6 bases, leaving 9 bases of the junction unmatched. Written as DNA, the CDR3 is TGTGCCAGCTCCCCCGGGACAGGGGTTATATACGAGCAGTACTTC. Translation gives CASSPGTGVIYEQYF.

The CDR3 nucleotides are TGTGCCAGCAGCTTAGCGACAGGGTATGACGAGCAGTACTTC. Protein sequence: CASSLATGYDEQYF. The V gene is TRBV7-2, the J gene TRBJ2-7; 7 bases line up with TRBD1. The germline gives CDR1 SGHTA, CDR2 FQGNSA. The length of the CDR3 is 14 residues. Unmatched junction bases numbered 4, after V lost 0 bases and J lost 5 bases.

V is TRBV7-9 and J is TRBJ1-4; D possibly corresponds to TRBD1 (6 bases). V lost 5 bases and J lost 13, with 17 bases in between. The germline V gene encodes CDR1 SEHNR and CDR2 FQNEAQ (reference sequence). This CDR3 spans 13 amino acids. Here the CDR3 reads CASSPLWGTTLFF. Written as DNA, the CDR3 is TGTGCCAGCAGCCCTCTTTGGGGGACAACACTGTTTTTT.

The V gene is TRBV6-6, the J gene TRBJ1-1; 7 nucleotides line up with TRBD1. The germline CDR1 and CDR2 sequences are MNHNY and SVGAGI (reference sequence). Trimming removed 8 bases from V and 1 base from J; junction bases left unmatched: 4. The CDR3 contains 13 residues. CDR3 protein: CASLGTANTEAFF. The CDR3 DNA is TGTGCCAGCTTAGGGACAGCGAACACTGAAGCTTTCTTT.